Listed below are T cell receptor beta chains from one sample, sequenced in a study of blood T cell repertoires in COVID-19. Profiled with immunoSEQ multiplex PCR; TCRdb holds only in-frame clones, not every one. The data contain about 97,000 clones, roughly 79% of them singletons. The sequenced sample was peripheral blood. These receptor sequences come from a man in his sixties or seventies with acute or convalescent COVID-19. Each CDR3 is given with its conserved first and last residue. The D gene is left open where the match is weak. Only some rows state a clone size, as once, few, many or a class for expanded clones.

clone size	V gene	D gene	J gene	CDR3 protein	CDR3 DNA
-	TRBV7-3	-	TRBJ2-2	CASRPRHTPTGELFF	TGTGCCAGCCGCCCAAGACATACCCCCACCGGGGAGCTGTTTTTT
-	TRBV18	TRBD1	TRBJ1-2	CASSPVGTGGDYGYTF	TGTGCCAGCTCACCAGTCGGGACAGGGGGAGACTATGGCTACACCTTC
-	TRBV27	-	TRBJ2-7	CASSFTGAGEQYF	TGTGCCAGCAGTTTCACAGGGGCGGGGGAGCAGTACTTC
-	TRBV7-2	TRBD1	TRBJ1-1	CASSLGTGVNTEAFF	TGTGCCAGCAGCTTAGGGACAGGGGTAAACACTGAAGCTTTCTTT
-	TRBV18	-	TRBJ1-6	CASSPAGGNNSPLHF	TGTGCCAGCTCACCCGCCGGAGGGAATAATTCACCCCTCCACTTT
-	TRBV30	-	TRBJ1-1	CAWSVQWTEAFF	TGTGCCTGGAGTGTTCAGTGGACTGAAGCTTTCTTT
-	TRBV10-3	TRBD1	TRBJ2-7	CAISGDRGIEQYF	TGTGCCATCAGTGGGGACAGGGGGATCGAGCAGTACTTC
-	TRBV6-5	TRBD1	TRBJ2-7	CASSYRDRGEQYF	TGTGCCAGCAGTTACAGAGACAGGGGCGAGCAGTACTTC
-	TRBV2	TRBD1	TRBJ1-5	CASSEQGIGNQPQHF	TGTGCCAGCAGCGAACAGGGGATTGGCAATCAGCCCCAGCATTTT
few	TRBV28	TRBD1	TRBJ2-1	CASSSSGTGLIKQFF	TGTGCCAGCAGTTCATCCGGGACAGGGCTTATCAAGCAGTTCTTC
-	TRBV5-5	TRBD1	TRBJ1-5	CASSLFGTVDQPQHF	TGTGCCAGCAGCTTGTTTGGGACAGTGGATCAGCCCCAGCATTTT
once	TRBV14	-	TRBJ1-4	CASSQGNRVVGEKLFF	TGTGCCAGCAGCCAAGGAAACAGGGTAGTAGGAGAAAAACTGTTTTTT
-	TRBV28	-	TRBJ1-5	CASTNMRAYSNQPQHF	TGTGCCAGCACGAATATGAGGGCCTATAGCAATCAGCCCCAGCATTTT
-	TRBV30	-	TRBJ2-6	CACTRGSGANVLTF	TGTGCCTGCACCCGGGGATCTGGGGCCAACGTCCTGACTTTC
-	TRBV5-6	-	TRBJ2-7	CASSLGQVYEQYF	TGTGCCAGCAGCTTGGGACAGGTTTACGAGCAGTACTTC
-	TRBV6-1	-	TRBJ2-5	CASSEVGGQIPETQYF	TGTGCCAGCAGTGAGGTCGGGGGGCAAATCCCCGAGACCCAGTACTTC
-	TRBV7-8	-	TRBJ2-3	CASSVGLAYTDTQYF	TGTGCCAGCAGCGTGGGTCTAGCATACACAGATACGCAGTATTTT
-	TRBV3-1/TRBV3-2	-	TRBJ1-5	CASSQFGPSNQPQHF	TGTGCCAGCAGCCAATTTGGGCCAAGCAATCAGCCCCAGCATTTT
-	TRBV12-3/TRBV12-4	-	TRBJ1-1	CASSSLTGAFF	TGTGCCAGCAGTTCCCTCACTGGAGCTTTCTTT
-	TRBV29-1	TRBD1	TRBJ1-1	CSGHRGTEAFF	TGCAGCGGCCACAGGGGCACTGAAGCTTTCTTT
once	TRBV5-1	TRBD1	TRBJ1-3	CASRGGAGNTIYF	TGCGCCAGCAGAGGGGGCGCAGGAAACACCATATATTTT
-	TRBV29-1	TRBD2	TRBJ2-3	CSATSGGPSTDTQYF	TGCAGCGCGACTAGCGGGGGCCCTAGCACAGATACGCAGTATTTT
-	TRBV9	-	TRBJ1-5	CASSVGDNNQPQHF	TGTGCCAGCAGCGTAGGGGACAACAATCAGCCCCAGCATTTT
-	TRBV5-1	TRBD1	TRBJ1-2	CASSLRQGAIIHGYTF	TGCGCCAGCAGCCTTCGACAGGGGGCGATCATTCATGGCTACACCTTC
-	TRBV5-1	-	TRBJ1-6	CASSLDWDKINSPLHF	TGCGCCAGCAGCTTGGATTGGGACAAGATAAATTCACCCCTCCACTTT
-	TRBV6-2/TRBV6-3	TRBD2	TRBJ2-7	CASSYPGTSGSREHF	TGTGCCAGCAGTTACCCCGGGACTAGCGGGAGTCGGGAGCACTTC
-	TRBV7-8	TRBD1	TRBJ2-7	CASSPGQGGSPYEGHF	TGTGCCAGCAGCCCGGGACAGGGAGGGAGCCCCTACGAGGGACACTTC
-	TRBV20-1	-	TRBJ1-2	CSAAPEYGYTF	TGCAGTGCGGCACCGGAGTATGGCTACACCTTC
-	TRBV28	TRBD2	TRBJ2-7	CASWGGWRSYEQYF	TGTGCCAGCTGGGGGGGGTGGCGCTCCTACGAGCAGTACTTC
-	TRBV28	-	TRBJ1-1	CASGGFKGRSEAFF	TGTGCCAGCGGGGGCTTCAAGGGCCGTTCGGAAGCTTTCTTT
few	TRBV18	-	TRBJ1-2	CASSPAGTQANYGYTF	TGTGCCAGCTCACCTGCGGGAACTCAAGCTAACTATGGCTACACCTTC
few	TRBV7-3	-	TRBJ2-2	CASSLYGGELFF	TGTGCCAGCAGCCTATACGGCGGGGAGCTGTTTTTT
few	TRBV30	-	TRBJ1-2	CAWSVAGANYGYTF	TGTGCCTGGAGTGTGGCAGGGGCGAACTATGGCTACACCTTC
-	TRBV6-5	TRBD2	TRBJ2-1	CASSKTSGGGNEQFF	TGTGCCAGCAGTAAGACTAGCGGGGGGGGAAATGAGCAGTTCTTC
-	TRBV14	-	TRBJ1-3	CASSPLPGTGNTIYF	TGTGCCAGCAGCCCCCTCCCAGGGACTGGAAACACCATATATTTT
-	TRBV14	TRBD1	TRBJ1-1	CASSQVGVRQGITEAFF	TGTGCCAGCAGCCAAGTGGGGGTAAGACAGGGAATCACTGAAGCTTTCTTT
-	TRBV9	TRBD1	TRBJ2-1	CASSRDSHIYNEQFF	TGTGCCAGCAGCAGGGACAGCCACATCTACAATGAGCAGTTCTTC
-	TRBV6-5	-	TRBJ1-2	CASSYSTARSPIGYTF	TGTGCCAGCAGTTACTCGACGGCAAGGAGCCCTATTGGCTACACCTTC
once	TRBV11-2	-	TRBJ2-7	CASSPRIDSTYEQYF	TGTGCCAGCAGCCCTCGTATTGACTCAACCTACGAGCAGTACTTC
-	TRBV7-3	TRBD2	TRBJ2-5	CASSPGGLAGKETQYF	TGTGCCAGCAGCCCGGGCGGACTAGCTGGGAAAGAGACCCAGTACTTC
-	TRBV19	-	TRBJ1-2	CASSIYPAEVYGYTF	TGTGCCAGTAGTATTTACCCGGCGGAAGTCTATGGCTACACCTTC
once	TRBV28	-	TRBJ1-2	CASSLSVGYTF	TGTGCCAGCAGTTTATCTGTGGGCTACACCTTC
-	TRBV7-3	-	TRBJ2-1	CASSTLPRVHVNNEQFF	TGTGCCAGCAGCACTCTCCCCCGGGTCCACGTTAATAATGAGCAGTTCTTC
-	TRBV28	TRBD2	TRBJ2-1	CASSPGPTSGRYNEQFF	TGTGCCAGCAGTCCCGGCCCTACTAGCGGCCGTTACAATGAGCAGTTCTTC
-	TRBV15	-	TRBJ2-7	CATSRGGVSYEQYF	TGTGCCACCAGCAGAGGGGGGGTCTCCTACGAGCAGTACTTC
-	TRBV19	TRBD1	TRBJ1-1	CAGRDRHAGGVNTEAFF	TGTGCGGGAAGGGACAGGCACGCCGGAGGGGTGAACACTGAAGCTTTCTTT
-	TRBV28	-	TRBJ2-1	CASSLNQGSANEQFF	TGTGCCAGCAGTTTGAACCAGGGGTCGGCCAATGAGCAGTTCTTC